The 2 T cell receptor beta chains in this list originate from one sample, sequenced in a study of cytomegalovirus exposure and HLA in healthy donors. A multiplex PCR was run with 60 Vbeta primers and 13 Jbeta primers. Profiled with immunoSEQ multiplex PCR; TCRdb holds only in-frame clones, not every one. The sample contains over 150,000 clones, around 63% of which appear only once. Material for sequencing was PBMCs. Receptor source: a woman younger than 30 in good health and CMV-seropositive.

The rearrangement uses TRBV4-1 and TRBJ1-1; D call uncertain. The CDR3 is 17 residues long. CDR1 and CDR2 from the germline V gene are MGHRA and YSYEKL. V lost 1 base, J lost 0 bases, and 15 bases lay in between. This CDR3 is CASSQVAFITLNTEAFF. Written as DNA, the CDR3 is TGCGCCAGCAGCCAAGTAGCGTTCATTACCCTGAACACTGAAGCTTTCTTT.

This chain links TRBV2 with TRBJ2-3; TRBD1 is a possible D gene (5 bases). The V gene's germline CDR1 is SNHLY and CDR2 FYNNEI. V lost 6 bases and J lost 6, with 16 bases in between. CDR3 size: 14 residues. The CDR3 is CASRAGNYFDTQYF. CDR3 nucleotide sequence: TGTGCCAGCAGGGCAGGGAATTATTTTGATACGCAGTATTTT.